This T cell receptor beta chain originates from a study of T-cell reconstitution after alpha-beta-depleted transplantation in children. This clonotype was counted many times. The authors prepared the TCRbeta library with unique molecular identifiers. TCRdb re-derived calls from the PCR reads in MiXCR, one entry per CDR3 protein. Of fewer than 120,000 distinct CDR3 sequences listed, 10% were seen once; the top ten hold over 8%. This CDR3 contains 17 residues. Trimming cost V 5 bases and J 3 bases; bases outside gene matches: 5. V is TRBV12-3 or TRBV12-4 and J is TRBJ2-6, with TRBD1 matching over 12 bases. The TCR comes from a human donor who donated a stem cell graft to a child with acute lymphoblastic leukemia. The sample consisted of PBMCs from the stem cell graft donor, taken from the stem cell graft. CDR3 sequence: CASSPGQGAVGANVLTF. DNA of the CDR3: TGTGCCAGCAGTCCGGGACAGGGGGCTGTTGGGGCCAACGTCCTGACTTTC.